One sample yielded the 20 T cell receptor beta chains listed below, sequenced in a study of spatial heterogeneity in lung cancer (dated by TCRdb to the late 2010s). The sample's time point, from its label and the paper: sample taken at primary tumor resection. Library construction relied on 5' RACE. Data came from a NextSeq 500. The public reads were reprocessed in TCRdb via fastp at Q25 and MiXCR, keeping in-frame beta chains. When rows share a CDR3 protein, they turn into one entry using the most common DNA and genes. This sample comprises tens of thousands of distinct CDR3 sequences, under 7.5% of them detected only once. The ten largest clones add up to roughly two fifths of the sample. Sequenced material: PBMCs, taken at surgery. The receptors were sampled from a female donor with early-stage non-small cell lung cancer.

The rearrangement links TRBV12-3 or TRBV12-4 to TRBJ1-2; D possibly corresponds to TRBD1 (5 bases). The V end was cut by 6 bases, the J end by 5 bases, with 7 bases between. There are 11 residues in the CDR3. CDR3 amino acids: CASSTGYGYTF. DNA of the CDR3: TGTGCCAGCAGCACAGGATATGGCTACACCTTC.

This clonotype was recorded at least ten times. The CDR3 region is CSVDLAGIYGYTF. CDR3 nucleotides: TGCAGCGTTGATTTGGCAGGGATCTATGGCTACACCTTC. The chain links TRBV29-1 to TRBJ1-2, with a possible D match to TRBD1 (5 bases). CDR3 size: 13 residues. Between the trimmed V and J ends, which lost 3 bases and 4 bases, there was a span of 12 bases. CDR1 SQVTM and CDR2 ANQGSEA come from the germline V gene.

CDR3 amino acids: CSARPPSGGAREQYF. The CDR3 DNA sequence: TGCAGTGCTAGACCCCCTAGCGGGGGGGCGCGTGAGCAGTACTTC. The V and J genes are TRBV20-1 and TRBJ2-7, with 12 nucleotides matching TRBD2. The CDR3 runs 15 residues. CDR1 and CDR2 from the germline V gene are DFQATT and SNEGSKA (reference sequence). Losses at the gene ends were 2 bases for V and 7 bases for J; bases not matched to a gene: 9.

This clonotype was counted between two and nine times. The chain has TRBV12-3 or TRBV12-4 and TRBJ1-2; D not certain. This CDR3 contains 13 residues. V lost 5 bases and J 4 bases, leaving 11 bases between the germline ends. The CDR3 DNA follows: TGTGCCAGCAGTCGTGGCGAGTCCTATGGCTACACCTTC. This encodes CASSRGESYGYTF.

This clonotype was detected only a few times. The chain has TRBV6-5 and TRBJ2-3; 11 bases are shared with TRBD1. The CDR3 has 16 amino acids. CDR1 is MNHEY, CDR2 SVGAGI, per germline. Trimming took 2 bases from V and 4 from J; bases not matched to a gene: 5. The CDR3 spells CASSYRTGGPADTQYF. The CDR3, as DNA: TGTGCCAGCAGTTACCGGACAGGGGGCCCGGCAGATACGCAGTATTTT.

This clonotype was counted between two and nine times. This chain connects TRBV6-2 or TRBV6-3 to TRBJ1-5; D is uncertain. There are 16 residues in the CDR3. V lost 6 bases and J lost 9, with 24 bases in between. Germline V gene data show CDR1 as MNHEY and CDR2 as SVGEGT. The CDR3 nucleotides read TGTGCCAGCAGGAAAACCGGGAACAATGGCCTTCGGCCCCAGCATTTT. Its translation: CASRKTGNNGLRPQHF.

This clonotype was detected many times. V is TRBV28 and J is TRBJ2-5; D remains ambiguous. Germline lookup yields CDR1 MDHEN and CDR2 SYDVKM. V was shortened by 6 bases and J by 2 bases, with 25 bases between the two germline ends. This CDR3 is 18 amino acids long. The CDR3 DNA follows: TGTGCCAGCAGCCCCACCGGGTTCAGCACAGCACCTCAAGAGACCCAGTACTTC. Encoded protein: CASSPTGFSTAPQETQYF.

The V and J genes are TRBV20-1 and TRBJ1-1, with 7 bases matching TRBD1. CDR1 and CDR2 (germline): DFQATT, SNEGSKA (reference sequence). The V gene end was trimmed by 1 base and the J gene end by 1 base; junction bases not matched to a gene: 0. The CDR3 covers 13 residues. CDR3 sequence reads: CSARGTGNTEAFF. The DNA for the CDR3 is TGCAGTGCTAGAGGGACAGGGAACACTGAAGCTTTCTTT.

This clonotype was found many times. V gene TRBV6-5 combines with J gene TRBJ1-1; maybe TRBD1 (6 bases). The CDR3 runs to 17 residues. Trimming cost V 2 bases and J 0 bases, with 16 bases left between them. CDR1 is MNHEY, CDR2 SVGAGI, per germline. This CDR3 reads CASSYISRGPMNTEAFF. The CDR3 nucleotides are TGTGCCAGCAGTTACATCTCCAGGGGTCCCATGAACACTGAAGCTTTCTTT.

The sample holds many counts of this clonotype. The chain has TRBV12-3 or TRBV12-4 and TRBJ1-5, with D tentatively TRBD1 (5 bases). V dropped 1 base and J dropped 2 bases, with 15 bases sitting between them. This CDR3 has 17 residues. The DNA for the CDR3 is TGTGCCAGCAGTTTAGGGAGCGGGGGACGGGGCAATCAGCCCCAGCATTTT. This codes for CASSLGSGGRGNQPQHF.

In its sample, this clonotype was seen a few times. This chain connects TRBV18 to TRBJ1-1; a possible D gene is TRBD1 (5 bases). In germline, CDR1 is KGHSH, CDR2 LQKENI. Trimming took off 5 bases at V and 1 base at J, with 8 bases between the two ends. The CDR3 has 13 residues. The CDR3 reads CASSMGENTEAFF. The CDR3 nucleotides are TGTGCCAGCTCAATGGGGGAGAACACTGAAGCTTTCTTT.

This clonotype was observed at least ten times. CDR3 DNA: TGTGCCAGCTGGAGTTTGAACACTGAAGCTTTCTTT. Its protein is CASWSLNTEAFF. The gene calls are TRBV6-2 or TRBV6-3 and TRBJ1-1, with D uncertain. V lost 8 bases and J lost 0, with 7 bases in between. The CDR3 is 12 residues long. Looked up from germline, CDR1 is MNHEY and CDR2 is SVGEGT.

This clonotype has just a few counts. The chain combines TRBV5-1 with TRBJ2-1, with unresolved D. The CDR3 spans 13 residues. From germline, CDR1 is SGHRS and CDR2 YFSETQ. Trimming shortened V by 1 base and J by 6 bases, and 8 bases separated the two germline ends. The CDR3 nucleotides are TGCGCCAGCAGCTTGCAGCCTTCCAATGAGCAGTTCTTC. Translation gives CASSLQPSNEQFF.

This clonotype has at least ten counts. The chain joins TRBV18 to TRBJ1-1, with unresolved D. The ends were cut back, 2 bases at V and 1 base at J, with 14 bases in the middle. This CDR3 contains 16 residues. The germline V gene encodes CDR1 KGHSH and CDR2 LQKENI. CDR3 loop: CASSPRELGGNTEAFF. The CDR3 bases are TGTGCCAGCTCACCAAGAGAGCTGGGTGGGAACACTGAAGCTTTCTTT.

Ten or more counts support this clonotype. The CDR3 DNA reads as TGTGCCAGCAGTTTAACGGGCAGGGCTAGCGGGGGACGTAACAATGAGCAGTTCTTC. This encodes CASSLTGRASGGRNNEQFF. The V call is TRBV12-3 or TRBV12-4, the J call TRBJ2-1; 10 nucleotides align to TRBD2. This CDR3 comprises 19 residues. Losses at the gene ends were 2 bases for V and 5 bases for J; bases not matched to a gene: 15.

This clonotype came up many times. The J gene is TRBJ2-3, the V gene TRBV4-3, with D perhaps matching TRBD1 (6 bases). The V end was cut by 4 bases, the J end by 1 base, with 15 bases between. From germline, CDR1 is LGHNA and CDR2 YSLEER. This CDR3 has 16 amino acids. The CDR3 is CASSPWTDLRTDTQYF. The CDR3 DNA reads as TGCGCCAGCAGCCCCTGGACAGACCTTCGCACAGATACGCAGTATTTT.

This clonotype was seen repeatedly, ten times or more. The chain is built from TRBV19 and TRBJ2-6, with TRBD1 as a possible D gene (6 bases). Between the trimmed V and J ends, which lost 3 bases and 2 bases, there was a span of 17 bases. The CDR3 extends over 18 amino acids. In germline, CDR1 is LNHDA, CDR2 SQIVND (reference sequence). This CDR3 reads CASSMGRGVYAGANVLTF. Here the CDR3 DNA reads TGTGCCAGTAGTATGGGCAGGGGTGTTTACGCTGGGGCCAACGTCCTGACTTTC.

This clonotype was recorded a few times. The gene calls are TRBV6-6 and TRBJ1-1, with TRBD1 matching over 7 bases. CDR1 is MNHNY and CDR2 is SVGAGI in the germline V gene (reference sequence). V trimming: 4 bases; J trimming: 2 bases; junction bases outside the gene matches: 4. This CDR3 contains 14 residues. This CDR3 reads CASSSRDSNTEAFF. The CDR3 DNA sequence: TGTGCCAGCAGTTCCCGGGACAGTAACACTGAAGCTTTCTTT.

The rearrangement joins TRBV7-8 to TRBJ2-3, with D possibly matching TRBD1 (5 bases). CDR1 is SGHVS and CDR2 is FQNEAQ in the germline V gene. Trimming removed 1 base from V and 2 bases from J, with 13 bases in between. The CDR3 extends over 16 amino acids. This CDR3 is CASSLVINRLTDTQYF. For the CDR3, the DNA is TGTGCCAGCAGCTTAGTGATCAACAGGCTCACAGATACGCAGTATTTT.

This chain joins TRBV18 and TRBJ2-7, with D unclear. This CDR3 has 14 residues. The V end was cut by 6 bases, the J end by 3 bases, with 15 bases between. From germline, CDR1 is KGHSH and CDR2 LQKENI. CDR3 in amino acids: CASSPAGSNYEQYF. The CDR3 DNA reads as TGTGCCAGCTCTCCGGCCGGGTCAAACTACGAGCAGTACTTC. Looking up the rest from reference TRBV18 and TRBJ2-7 gives the full variable domain: NAGVMQNPRHLVRRRGQEARLRCSPMKGHSHVYWYRQLPEEGLKFMVYLQKENIIDESGMPKERFSAEFPKEGPSILRIQQVVRGDSAAYFCASSPAGSNYEQYFGPGTRLTVT.